Shown below are 16 T cell receptor beta chains from a single sample sequenced in a study of T cell repertoires in cytomegalovirus infection. TCRdb recomputed calls from the reads with MiXCR, one row per CDR3 protein. The sample lists about 320,000 distinct CDR3 sequences, 9% to 9.5% occurring once. The sample consisted of PBMCs. The receptors derive from a human donor in good health (CMV status not recorded). Some clones in this sample may be carry-over from other donors' samples.

The gene calls are TRBV10-3 and TRBJ1-4, with D perhaps TRBD1 (5 bases). CDR1 is ENHRY and CDR2 is SYGVKD in the germline V gene. Trimming took 4 bases from V and 6 from J, leaving 12 bases between them. This CDR3 comprises 14 residues. CDR3 amino acids: CAISATGTDEKLFF. For the CDR3, the DNA is TGTGCCATCAGTGCTACCGGGACGGATGAAAAACTGTTTTTT.

The chain joins TRBV7-9 to TRBJ2-3; D gene uncertain. The length of the CDR3 is 14 residues. Germline V gene data show CDR1 as SEHNR and CDR2 as FQNEAQ (reference sequence). V lost 3 bases and J lost 6, with 13 bases in between. The CDR3 sequence: CASSFRGSADTQYF. The CDR3 nucleotides read TGTGCCAGCAGCTTTCGTGGGTCGGCGGATACGCAGTATTTT.

This clonotype appeared many times. V and J are TRBV6-5 and TRBJ2-3; D unclear. Trimming pared 4 bases from V and 1 base from J, leaving 12 bases between. CDR1 is MNHEY, CDR2 SVGAGI, per germline. The CDR3 sequence is 15 residues long. The CDR3 reads CASSWESTRTDTQYF. CDR3 bases: TGTGCCAGCAGTTGGGAATCTACCCGCACAGATACGCAGTATTTT.

This clonotype was found many times. This chain connects TRBV7-8 to TRBJ2-3; 9 bases line up with TRBD2. Losses at the gene ends were 4 bases for V and 2 bases for J; bases not matched to a gene: 13. This CDR3 has 18 amino acids. Germline-derived CDR1 and CDR2 are SGHVS and FQNEAQ. The CDR3 sequence: CASSSPTPAGGITDTQYF. Here the CDR3 DNA reads TGTGCCAGCAGCTCCCCCACCCCAGCGGGGGGTATCACAGATACGCAGTATTTT.

On this clonotype itself: At one of its ends the junction is not consistent with the germline gene, which may arise from a read error. This sequence joins TRBV7-3 and TRBJ2-7; no definite D call. This CDR3 has 13 residues. Germline V gene lookup returns CDR1 SGHTA and CDR2 FQGTGA. The CDR3 spells CASSLTVSYGQYF. As DNA, the CDR3 is TGTGCCAGCAGCTTAACGGTCTCCTACGGGCAGTACTTC.

This clonotype was detected many times. CDR3 coding DNA: TGTGCCAGCAGCCTATCACAGGGTCTAGCCAAAAACATTCAGTACTTC. It yields the protein CASSLSQGLAKNIQYF. The chain is built from TRBV7-2 and TRBJ2-4; a possible D gene is TRBD1 (6 bases). Between the trimmed V and J ends, which lost 5 bases and 0 bases, there was a span of 14 bases. The CDR3 extends over 16 amino acids. Germline-derived CDR1 and CDR2 are SGHTA and FQGNSA.

This clonotype was recorded a few times. The V and J genes are TRBV25-1 and TRBJ1-2; D perhaps matches TRBD1 (5 bases). The ends were cut back, 2 bases at V and 0 bases at J, with 13 bases in the middle. The CDR3 is made up of 16 amino acids. The germline gives CDR1 MGHDK, CDR2 SYGVNS. The CDR3 DNA follows: TGTGCCAGCAGTGAACCGGGACGGATTTCTAACTATGGCTACACCTTC. Translated, it gives CASSEPGRISNYGYTF.

This clonotype was recorded many times. The genes are TRBV12-3 or TRBV12-4 and TRBJ2-1, with D perhaps matching TRBD2 (5 bases). V lost 2 bases and J 4 bases, leaving 12 bases between the germline ends. The CDR3 extends over 15 amino acids. Here the CDR3 DNA reads TGTGCCAGCAGTTTATTAGGACTTCAATACAATGAGCAGTTCTTC. This translates into CASSLLGLQYNEQFF.

This clonotype was counted ten times or more. The chain joins TRBV3-1 to TRBJ1-4; 8 nucleotides align to TRBD1. Germline assignment: CDR1 LGHDT and CDR2 YNNKEL (reference sequence). Unmatched junction bases numbered 6, after V lost 4 bases and J lost 5 bases. This CDR3 has 15 amino acids. The CDR3, as DNA: TGTGCCAGCAGCCCCATCGGGACAGGAAATGAAAAACTGTTTTTT. Protein product: CASSPIGTGNEKLFF.

This clonotype was picked up a small number of times. V and J are TRBV28 and TRBJ2-1, with TRBD1 identical over 9 bases. The CDR3 runs to 18 residues. From germline, CDR1 is MDHEN and CDR2 SYDVKM. V shed 1 base and J 4 bases; nucleotides not matched to a gene: 11. In nucleotides, the CDR3 is TGTGCCAGCAGTTTATTTTCTTCGGCACAGGGGGCATACAATGAGCAGTTCTTC. It is translated as CASSLFSSAQGAYNEQFF.

The rearrangement links TRBV7-9 to TRBJ2-1, with TRBD2 matching 14 bases. Per germline, CDR1 SEHNR and CDR2 FQNEAQ (reference sequence). Germline trimming cut 5 bases from V and 8 bases from J; bases unmatched to any gene: 8. This CDR3 has 16 amino acids. CDR3 amino acids: CASSRNRTSGRYEQFF. In nucleotides, the CDR3 is TGTGCCAGCAGCCGCAACCGGACTAGCGGGAGGTATGAGCAGTTCTTC.

Comment on this clonotype: This may be a read error, as it is one base from a much larger clone. The gene calls are TRBV7-2 and TRBJ1-6; 9 bases are shared with TRBD1. This CDR3 is built from 12 residues. Germline V lookup: CDR1 SGHTA, CDR2 FQGNSA. Trimming took 7 bases from V and 13 from J; bases not matched to a gene: 5. The CDR3 protein is CASNRQGVPLHF. CDR3 DNA sequence: TGTGCCAGCAACAGACAGGGGGTCCCCCTCCACTTT.

This clonotype was counted at least ten times. The V call is TRBV7-2, the J call TRBJ1-5; 8 nucleotides agree with TRBD1. CDR3 length equals 15 residues. The V segment lost 5 bases and the J segment 2 bases; nucleotides outside the gene matches: 5. CDR1 SGHTA and CDR2 FQGNSA come from the germline V gene. The CDR3 reads CASSPTGGGNQPQHF. The CDR3 DNA reads as TGTGCCAGCAGCCCCACAGGGGGTGGCAATCAGCCCCAGCATTTT.

The chain carries TRBV7-2 and TRBJ2-5; D is possibly TRBD1 (5 bases). V gave up 1 base and J gave up 5 bases, with 14 bases separating them. The CDR3 has 15 residues. Looked up from germline, CDR1 is SGHTA and CDR2 is FQGNSA. In nucleotides, the CDR3 is TGTGCCAGCAGCTTAGAGGGGCAGGGCTGGGAGACCCAGTACTTC. Protein sequence: CASSLEGQGWETQYF.

The chain couples TRBV6-1 to TRBJ2-7; weak D call: TRBD1 (6 bases). The CDR3 loop spans 13 amino acids. CDR1 and CDR2 (germline): MNHNS, SASEGT. V lost 7 bases, J lost 5 bases, and 15 bases lay in between. The CDR3 DNA is TGTGCCAGCATGGTCTGGGACACCCACGAGCAGTACTTC. Residues: CASMVWDTHEQYF.

This clonotype was counted many times. The chain employs TRBV6-1 and TRBJ1-2; D is perhaps TRBD1 (6 bases). Germline CDR1 is MNHNS and CDR2 is SASEGT. CDR3 length: 13 amino acids. With 6 bases removed from V and 2 bases from J, the gap between germline ends came to 10 bases. DNA for the CDR3: TGTGCCAGCAGGATTACAGGGAACTATGGCTACACCTTC. It yields the protein CASRITGNYGYTF.